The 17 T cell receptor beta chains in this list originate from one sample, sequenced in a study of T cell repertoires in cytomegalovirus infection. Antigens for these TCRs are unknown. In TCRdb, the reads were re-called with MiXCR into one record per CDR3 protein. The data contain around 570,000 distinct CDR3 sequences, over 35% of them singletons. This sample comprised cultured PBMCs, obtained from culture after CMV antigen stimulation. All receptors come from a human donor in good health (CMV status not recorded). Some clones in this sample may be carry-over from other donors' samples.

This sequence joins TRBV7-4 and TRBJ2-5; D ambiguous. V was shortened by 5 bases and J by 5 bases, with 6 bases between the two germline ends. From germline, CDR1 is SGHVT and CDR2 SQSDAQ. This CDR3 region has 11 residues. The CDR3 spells CASSTSETQYF. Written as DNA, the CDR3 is TGTGCCAGCAGCACGAGCGAGACCCAGTACTTC.

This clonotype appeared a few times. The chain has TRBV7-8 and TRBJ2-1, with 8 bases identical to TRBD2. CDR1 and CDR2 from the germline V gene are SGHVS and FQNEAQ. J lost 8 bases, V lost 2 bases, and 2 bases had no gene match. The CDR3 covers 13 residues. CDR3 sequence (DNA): TGTGCCAGCAGCTTACTAGCGGGCGATGAGCAGTTCTTC. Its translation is CASSLLAGDEQFF.

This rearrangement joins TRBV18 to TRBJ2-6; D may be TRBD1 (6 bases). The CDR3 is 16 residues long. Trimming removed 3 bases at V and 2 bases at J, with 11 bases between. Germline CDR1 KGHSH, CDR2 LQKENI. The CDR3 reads CASSPDRQAGANVLTF. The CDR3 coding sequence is TGTGCCAGCTCACCGGACCGACAGGCTGGGGCCAACGTCCTGACTTTC.

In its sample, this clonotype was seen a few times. The CDR3 region is CASSERAGTGGEAFF. The CDR3 DNA follows: TGTGCCAGCAGTGAGAGAGCCGGGACAGGGGGTGAAGCTTTCTTT. The rearrangement uses TRBV6-1 and TRBJ1-1; 11 bases map to TRBD1. Per the germline V gene, CDR1 is MNHNS and CDR2 is SASEGT. The CDR3 spans 15 residues. With V trimmed by 3 bases and J by 7 bases, 7 bases remained unmatched.

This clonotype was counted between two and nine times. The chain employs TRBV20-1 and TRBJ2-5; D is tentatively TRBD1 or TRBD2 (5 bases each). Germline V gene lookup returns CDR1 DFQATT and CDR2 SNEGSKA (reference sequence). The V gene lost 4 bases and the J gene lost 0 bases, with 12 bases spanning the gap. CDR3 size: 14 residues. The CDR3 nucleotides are TGCAGTGCTAAGGGGTGGGGGTACCAAGAGACCCAGTACTTC. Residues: CSAKGWGYQETQYF.

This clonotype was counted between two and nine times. CDR3 coding DNA: TGTGCCAGCAGTGATCGCCTCGGGGCCGGGGAGCTGTTTTTT. The encoded protein is CASSDRLGAGELFF. The J gene is TRBJ2-2, the V gene TRBV6-1; possibly TRBD2 for D (5 bases). V was clipped by 3 bases and J by 6 bases, with 11 bases between them. The CDR3 is 14 amino acids. Germline V gene data show CDR1 as MNHNS and CDR2 as SASEGT.

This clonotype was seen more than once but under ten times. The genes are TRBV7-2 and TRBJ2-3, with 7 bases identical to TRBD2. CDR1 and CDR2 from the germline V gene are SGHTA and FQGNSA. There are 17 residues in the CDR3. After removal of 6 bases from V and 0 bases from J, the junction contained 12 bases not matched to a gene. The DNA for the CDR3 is TGTGCCAGCAGATCCAGAGGGCTAGCGGCTAGCACAGATACGCAGTATTTT. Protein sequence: CASRSRGLAASTDTQYF.

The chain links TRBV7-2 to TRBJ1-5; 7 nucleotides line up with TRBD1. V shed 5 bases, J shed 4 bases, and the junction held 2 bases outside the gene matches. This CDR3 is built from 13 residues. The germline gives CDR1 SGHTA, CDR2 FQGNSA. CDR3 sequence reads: CASSKTGNQPQHF. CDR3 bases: TGTGCCAGCAGCAAGACAGGGAATCAGCCCCAGCATTTT.

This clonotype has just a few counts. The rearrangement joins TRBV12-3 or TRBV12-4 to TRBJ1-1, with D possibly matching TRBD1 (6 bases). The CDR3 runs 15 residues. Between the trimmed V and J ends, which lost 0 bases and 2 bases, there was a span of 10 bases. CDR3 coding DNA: TGTGCCAGCAGTTTAGCGAGACAGGTAAACACTGAAGCTTTCTTT. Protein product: CASSLARQVNTEAFF.

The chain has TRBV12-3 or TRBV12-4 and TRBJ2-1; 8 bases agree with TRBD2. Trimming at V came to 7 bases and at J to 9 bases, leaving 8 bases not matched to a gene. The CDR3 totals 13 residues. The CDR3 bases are TGTGCCAGCACCCGGGGGGGGGGCAGTGAGCAGTTCTTC. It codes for CASTRGGGSEQFF.

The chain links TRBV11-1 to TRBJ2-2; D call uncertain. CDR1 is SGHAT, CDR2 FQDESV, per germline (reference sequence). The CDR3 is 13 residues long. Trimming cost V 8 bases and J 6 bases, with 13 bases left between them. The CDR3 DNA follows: TGTGCCAGCGTTGAGGTGGAAGCCGGGGAGCTGTTTTTT. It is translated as CASVEVEAGELFF.

The CDR3 sequence: CASSSRTSGERTTDTQYF. The DNA for the CDR3 is TGTGCCAGCAGCTCGCGAACTAGCGGGGAGAGGACCACAGATACGCAGTATTTT. The chain joins TRBV7-9 to TRBJ2-3; 10 bases align to TRBD2. The V gene end was trimmed by 4 bases and the J gene end by 2 bases; junction bases not matched to a gene: 12. CDR1 SEHNR and CDR2 FQNEAQ come from the germline V gene (reference sequence). The CDR3 is 18 residues long.

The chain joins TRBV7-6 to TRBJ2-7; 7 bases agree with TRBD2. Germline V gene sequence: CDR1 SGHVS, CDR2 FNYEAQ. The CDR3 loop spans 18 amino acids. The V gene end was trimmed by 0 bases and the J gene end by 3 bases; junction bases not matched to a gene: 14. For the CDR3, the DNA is TGTGCCAGCAGCTTAGCGCTACGGGGGAGTAGCGGGTTCTACGAGCAGTACTTC. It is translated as CASSLALRGSSGFYEQYF.

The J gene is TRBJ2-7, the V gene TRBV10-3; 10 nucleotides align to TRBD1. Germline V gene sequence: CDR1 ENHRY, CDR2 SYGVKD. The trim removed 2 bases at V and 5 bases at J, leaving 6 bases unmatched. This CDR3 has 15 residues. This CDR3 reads CAISEDRGRRNEQYF. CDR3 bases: TGTGCCATCAGTGAGGACAGGGGGCGTAGGAACGAGCAGTACTTC.

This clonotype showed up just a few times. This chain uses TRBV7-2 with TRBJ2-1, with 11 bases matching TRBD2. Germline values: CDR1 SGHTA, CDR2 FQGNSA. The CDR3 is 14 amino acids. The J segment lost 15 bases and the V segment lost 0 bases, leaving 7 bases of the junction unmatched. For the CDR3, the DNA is TGTGCCAGCAGCTTAGCCCTACTAGCGGGAGAGGGGTTCTTC. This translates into CASSLALLAGEGFF.

CDR3 sequence (DNA): TGCGCCAGCAGGAAGCCTCGGGATAGCGGGAAAGAGACCCAGTACTTC. Translating gives CASRKPRDSGKETQYF. The rearrangement uses TRBV10-2 and TRBJ2-5, with TRBD2 matching over 8 bases. The CDR3 length is 16 residues. Germline CDR1 is WSHSY and CDR2 is SAAADI. The V gene end was trimmed by 6 bases and the J gene end by 3 bases; junction bases not matched to a gene: 12.

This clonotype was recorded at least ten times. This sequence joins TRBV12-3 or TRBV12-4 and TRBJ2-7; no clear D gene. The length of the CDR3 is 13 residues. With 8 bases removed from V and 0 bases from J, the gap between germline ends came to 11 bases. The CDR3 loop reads CASRATSSYEQYF. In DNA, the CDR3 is TGTGCCAGCCGGGCCACGAGCTCCTACGAGCAGTACTTC.